The 29 T cell receptor beta chains in this list originate from one sample, sequenced in a study of blood T cell repertoires in COVID-19. Only in-frame clones appear in the TCRdb table, and some are missing; sequencing was by immunoSEQ multiplex PCR. This sample has around 14,000 clones, with more than 75% found just once. The sample comprised peripheral blood. Receptor source: a human donor in a cohort sampled during active COVID-19.

The chain joins TRBV9 to TRBJ2-5; weak D call: TRBD1 (6 bases). Deletions cut 3 bases from V and 3 bases from J, with 18 bases between. The germline V gene has CDR1 SGDLS and CDR2 YYNGEE. This CDR3 has 16 residues. CDR3 amino acids: CASSAENREVEETQYF. The CDR3 nucleotides read TGTGCCAGCAGCGCCGAGAACAGGGAAGTAGAAGAGACCCAGTACTTC.

J is TRBJ1-2 and V is TRBV6-5, with 7 bases lining up with TRBD1. Germline CDR1 is MNHEY and CDR2 is SVGAGI. This CDR3 has 13 residues. V shed 6 bases and J 5 bases; nucleotides not matched to a gene: 6. The chain's CDR3 is CASRLGQYYGYTF. Here the CDR3 DNA reads TGTGCCAGCAGATTGGGACAGTATTATGGCTACACCTTC.

Only one count was recorded for this clone. The chain is built from TRBV11-1 and TRBJ1-2; TRBD1 is a possible D gene (6 bases). From germline, CDR1 is SGHAT and CDR2 FQDESV (reference sequence). The CDR3 is 14 amino acids. The V and J ends lost 5 bases and 5 bases respectively, with 15 bases between them. The CDR3 DNA sequence: TGTGCCAGCAGCCCAGGGGCCAGGAATTATGGCTACACCTTC. Protein product: CASSPGARNYGYTF.

The V call is TRBV7-9, the J call TRBJ2-7, with 11 bases identical to TRBD2. Germline V gene data show CDR1 as SEHNR and CDR2 as FQNEAQ (reference sequence). The CDR3 is 14 residues long. The V and J ends lost 10 bases and 4 bases, in that order; junction bases with no gene match: 9. The CDR3 DNA reads TGTGCCACCGGTGGGGGACTAGCGGATTACGAGCAGTACTTC. Its protein product is CATGGGLADYEQYF. The whole variable domain, remainder taken from reference TRBV7-9 and TRBJ2-7, is DTGVSQNPRHKITKRGQNVTFRCDPISEHNRLYWYRQTLGQGPEFLTYFQNEAQLEKSRLLSDRFSAERPKGSFSTLEIQRTEQGDSAMYLCATGGGLADYEQYFGPGTRLTVT.

V gene TRBV13 combines with J gene TRBJ1-4; 9 positions agree with TRBD1. Germline lookup yields CDR1 PRHDT and CDR2 FYEKMQ (reference sequence). Trimming removed 0 bases from V and 0 bases from J; junction bases left unmatched: 11. CDR3 size: 20 residues. As DNA, the CDR3 is TGTGCCAGCAGCTTAGGCCTTGGGGACAGGGCCGCCGCAACTAATGAAAAACTGTTTTTT. Translated: CASSLGLGDRAAATNEKLFF.

The gene calls are TRBV10-2 and TRBJ2-3; D is perhaps TRBD1 (6 bases). Trimming shortened V by 3 bases and J by 6 bases, and 13 bases separated the two germline ends. The CDR3 totals 14 residues. CDR1 and CDR2 (germline): WSHSY, SAAADI. The CDR3 coding sequence is TGCGCCAGCAGTGATACAGGGTTTTCTGATACGCAGTATTTT. Amino acids: CASSDTGFSDTQYF.

This clone was detected once. The chain is built from TRBV24-1 and TRBJ1-1, with TRBD1 matching 7 bases. CDR3 size: 16 residues. From germline, CDR1 is KGHDR and CDR2 SFDVKD. Losses at the gene ends were 3 bases for V and 4 bases for J; bases not matched to a gene: 10. The CDR3 sequence: CATSDLYRGRVTEAFF. The CDR3 DNA is TGTGCCACCAGTGATCTTTACAGGGGTCGGGTCACTGAAGCTTTCTTT.

The chain links TRBV10-3 to TRBJ1-1; TRBD1 matches 7 bases. The ends lost 5 bases at V and 2 bases at J; junction bases unmatched: 5. This CDR3 has 14 amino acids. Germline V CDR1 and CDR2: ENHRY, SYGVKD. The CDR3 nucleotides read TGTGCCATCAGTAGAGGACAGGCTAACACTGAAGCTTTCTTT. Translating it yields CAISRGQANTEAFF.

The rearrangement links TRBV27 to TRBJ1-2, with D maybe TRBD1 (5 bases). CDR1 is MNHEY, CDR2 SMNVEV, per germline (reference sequence). CDR3 length equals 16 residues. The V and J ends lost 0 bases and 4 bases respectively, with 15 bases between them. The CDR3 is CASSLSGSQGVYGYTF. In DNA form, the CDR3 reads TGTGCCAGCAGTTTATCGGGCAGTCAGGGCGTCTATGGCTACACCTTC.

The J gene is TRBJ2-3, the V gene TRBV13; 8 bases are shared with TRBD2. Trimming cost V 4 bases and J 2 bases; bases outside gene matches: 11. CDR1 and CDR2 (germline): PRHDT, FYEKMQ (reference sequence). The CDR3 is made up of 17 amino acids. The CDR3 reads CASSSTLPSGFTDTQYF. The CDR3 bases are TGTGCCAGCAGCTCTACCCTCCCTAGCGGGTTCACAGATACGCAGTATTTT. The complete variable domain, with remaining parts taken from reference TRBV13 and TRBJ2-3, reads AAGVIQSPRHLIKEKRETATLKCYPIPRHDTVYWYQQGPGQDPQFLISFYEKMQSDKGSIPDRFSAQQFSDYHSELNMSSLELGDSALYFCASSSTLPSGFTDTQYFGPGTRLTVL.

J is TRBJ2-7 and V is TRBV7-8; D is perhaps TRBD2 (5 bases). V was shortened by 1 base and J by 6 bases, with 13 bases between the two germline ends. Germline CDR1 and CDR2: SGHVS and FQNEAQ. This CDR3 contains 14 residues. The CDR3 sequence: CASSLVGIEGEQYF. For the CDR3, the DNA is TGTGCCAGCAGCTTAGTCGGTATTGAGGGCGAGCAGTACTTC.

The chain couples TRBV29-1 to TRBJ2-5; D not resolved. The germline CDR1 and CDR2 sequences are SQVTM and ANQGSEA. The CDR3 runs 12 residues. Trimming left V 3 bases short and J 5 bases short, with 10 bases between. This chain's CDR3 is CSVDLRPETQYF. The CDR3 DNA is TGCAGCGTTGATCTGAGGCCGGAGACCCAGTACTTC. Full variable domain (outside the CDR3, taken from reference TRBV29-1 and TRBJ2-5): SAVISQKPSRDICQRGTSLTIQCQVDSQVTMMFWYRQQPGQSLTLIATANQGSEATYESGFVIDKFPISRPNLTFSTLTVSNMSPEDSSIYLCSVDLRPETQYFGPGTRLLVL.

The rearrangement links TRBV7-9 to TRBJ2-1, with a tentative D call TRBD2 (6 bases). CDR1 is SEHNR and CDR2 is FQNEAQ in the germline V gene (reference sequence). The CDR3 totals 14 residues. The V end was cut by 4 bases, the J end by 9 bases, with 16 bases between. In DNA, the CDR3 is TGTGCCAGCAGCTCGAGGGACCGGGGGAGTGAGCAGTTCTTC. Translated, it gives CASSSRDRGSEQFF.

V and J are TRBV5-1 and TRBJ1-4; 7 bases are a match to TRBD1. Germline CDR1 and CDR2: SGHRS and YFSETQ. V shed 5 bases, J shed 8 bases, and the junction held 12 bases outside the gene matches. This CDR3 has 15 residues. Here the CDR3 reads CASSRSGTAAEKLFF. The CDR3 nucleotides read TGCGCCAGCAGTCGCTCTGGGACAGCGGCCGAAAAACTGTTTTTT.

The chain recombines TRBV7-8 with TRBJ1-4; D not certain. Trimming stripped 3 bases from V and 6 bases from J, with 8 bases between. The CDR3 loop spans 13 amino acids. The germline CDR1 and CDR2 sequences are SGHVS and FQNEAQ. The CDR3, as DNA: TGTGCCAGCAGCTTGGCAGGTTATGAAAAACTGTTTTTT. Its translation: CASSLAGYEKLFF.

Here the CDR3 reads CASSRTPGQGASGYTF. CDR3 nucleotide sequence: TGTGCCAGTAGCAGAACACCGGGACAGGGGGCCTCTGGCTACACCTTC. The chain uses TRBV19 and TRBJ1-2, with TRBD1 matching over 12 bases. V gave up 6 bases and J gave up 7 bases; unmatched junction bases: 12. Per the germline V gene, CDR1 is LNHDA and CDR2 is SQIVND (reference sequence). The CDR3 runs 16 residues.

The chain employs TRBV9 and TRBJ2-5; the D gene is possibly TRBD2 (6 bases). The V end lost 0 bases, the J end lost 4 bases, and 16 bases lay between the germline ends. CDR1 SGDLS and CDR2 YYNGEE come from the germline V gene. CDR3 size: 16 residues. DNA for the CDR3: TGTGCCAGCAGCGTAGCCGGGACTTACCCAAGAGAGACCCAGTACTTC. Translating gives CASSVAGTYPRETQYF. The entire variable domain, with the rest obtained from reference TRBV9 and TRBJ2-5, is as follows: DSGVTQTPKHLITATGQRVTLRCSPRSGDLSVYWYQQSLDQGLQFLIQYYNGEERAKGNILERFSAQQFPDLHSELNLSSLELGDSALYFCASSVAGTYPRETQYFGPGTRLLVL.

The chain carries TRBV5-1 and TRBJ1-2; 9 bases are shared with TRBD1. The CDR3 covers 15 residues. Germline-derived CDR1 and CDR2 are SGHRS and YFSETQ. Trimming took 1 base from V and 9 from J; bases not matched to a gene: 10. The CDR3 here is CASSLSPGTGKSYTF. CDR3 DNA sequence: TGCGCCAGCAGCTTGTCCCCCGGGACAGGGAAGAGCTACACCTTC.

As DNA, the CDR3 is TGTGCCAGTAACCCGGGGGGGGTTTGGGGCCAGGAGGAAGAGACCCAGTACTTC. Residues: CASNPGGVWGQEEETQYF. The J gene is TRBJ2-5, the V gene TRBV19; 8 nucleotides align to TRBD2. The ends lost 7 bases at V and 3 bases at J; junction bases unmatched: 19. Germline V gene sequence: CDR1 LNHDA, CDR2 SQIVND (reference sequence). This CDR3 has 18 residues.

The chain links TRBV12-3 or TRBV12-4 to TRBJ2-3; D remains ambiguous. The germline V and J ends were trimmed by 5 bases and 0 bases, with 3 bases remaining between them. The CDR3 covers 12 residues. The CDR3 protein is CASSLSTDTQYF. The CDR3 DNA is TGTGCCAGCAGTCTGAGCACAGATACGCAGTATTTT.

The chain combines TRBV13 with TRBJ2-3; TRBD1 matches 10 bases. CDR3 size: 15 residues. Per germline, CDR1 PRHDT and CDR2 FYEKMQ (reference sequence). Losses at the gene ends were 3 bases for V and 5 bases for J; bases not matched to a gene: 5. In nucleotides, the CDR3 is TGTGCCAGCAGCTTTGCAGGACAGGGGGGAGATACGCAGTATTTT. Its protein product is CASSFAGQGGDTQYF.

The chain recombines TRBV7-3 with TRBJ1-1; 8 bases are a match to TRBD1. Germline lookup yields CDR1 SGHTA and CDR2 FQGTGA. This CDR3 has 14 residues. V lost 3 bases to trimming and J lost 1 base; unmatched junction nucleotides: 1. The CDR3 DNA is TGTGCCAGCAGCTTCGGGACAGGGAACACTGAAGCTTTCTTT. As protein: CASSFGTGNTEAFF.

The chain has TRBV6-2 or TRBV6-3 and TRBJ1-2; 7 positions match TRBD1. CDR1 MNHEY and CDR2 SVGEGT come from the germline V gene. The CDR3 extends over 15 amino acids. The trim removed 5 bases at V and 5 bases at J, leaving 11 bases unmatched. The CDR3 bases are TGTGCCAGCAGTGCAACGACGGGACAGCCGTATGGCTACACCTTC. Its protein product is CASSATTGQPYGYTF.

The CDR3 DNA reads TGTGCCAGCAGCGTAGGGGCAGGGGGCGACTATGGCTACACCTTC. Protein: CASSVGAGGDYGYTF. The V gene is TRBV9, the J gene TRBJ1-2; TRBD1 aligns across 8 bases. The CDR3 contains 15 residues. V lost 0 bases and J lost 3; bases outside the gene matches: 4. Per the germline V gene, CDR1 is SGDLS and CDR2 is YYNGEE.

This sequence joins TRBV27 and TRBJ1-6; 10 nucleotides agree with TRBD1. The germline V gene has CDR1 MNHEY and CDR2 SMNVEV (reference sequence). The CDR3 runs to 17 residues. Trimming took 5 bases from V and 2 from J; bases not matched to a gene: 6. Here the CDR3 reads CASSRDRGPPYNSPLHF. The CDR3 region has the DNA TGTGCCAGCAGTCGGGACAGGGGCCCTCCCTATAATTCACCCCTCCACTTT.

CDR3 coding DNA: TGTGCCAGCAGTCCCCACTCGAGCTCCTACGAGCAGTACTTC. This translates into CASSPHSSSYEQYF. The chain has TRBV27 and TRBJ2-7; D gene unclear. This CDR3 is 14 amino acids long. Germline assignment: CDR1 MNHEY and CDR2 SMNVEV (reference sequence). Trimming took 5 bases from V and 0 from J, leaving 11 bases between them.

The chain uses TRBV9 and TRBJ1-1; maybe TRBD1 (5 bases). Trimming took 4 bases from V and 5 from J, leaving 12 bases between them. The germline V gene encodes CDR1 SGDLS and CDR2 YYNGEE. The CDR3 is 13 amino acids. The CDR3: CASSHTGGTEAFF. CDR3 in DNA: TGTGCCAGCAGCCATACGGGGGGGACTGAAGCTTTCTTT.

This clone appeared a single time. The chain carries TRBV3-1 (or the pseudogene TRBV3-2) and TRBJ1-1; maybe TRBD1 (6 bases). Trimming removed 4 bases at V and 0 bases at J, with 21 bases between. Germline assignment: CDR1 LGHDT and CDR2 YNNKEL (reference sequence). The CDR3 length is 18 residues. This chain's CDR3 is CASSLAGTWTRMNTEAFF. Here the CDR3 DNA reads TGTGCCAGCAGCCTCGCCGGGACATGGACGCGGATGAACACTGAAGCTTTCTTT.

The chain links TRBV6-5 to TRBJ2-5; 7 bases fit TRBD1. Germline V lookup: CDR1 MNHEY, CDR2 SVGAGI. The CDR3 has 14 residues. V trimming: 6 bases; J trimming: 5 bases; junction bases outside the gene matches: 9. The CDR3 sequence: CASSPQGNGETQYF. The CDR3 DNA reads TGTGCCAGCAGCCCACAGGGGAATGGGGAGACCCAGTACTTC.